A selection of T cell receptor beta chains follows, all from one sample in a study of T cell repertoires in cytomegalovirus infection. TCRdb passed the reads through MiXCR, listing each CDR3 protein once. Among 640,000 or so distinct CDR3 sequences listed, about 33% were seen once. What these receptors recognize is not known. The sequencing here drew on cultured PBMCs, taken from culture after CMV antigen stimulation. These receptors were collected from a human donor in good health (CMV status not recorded). Some clones in this sample may be carry-over from other donors' samples. CDR3s include the opening cysteine and the closing phenylalanine or tryptophan. D genes are given only for firm matches. Clone size is stated in some rows and not others, as once, few, many or a class when expanded.

V gene	clone size	D gene	J gene	CDR3 protein	CDR3 DNA
TRBV27	NA	TRBD2	TRBJ2-3	CASSTWEGTHGPDTQYF	TGTGCCAGCAGTACCTGGGAGGGCACACACGGACCAGATACGCAGTATTTT
TRBV4-1	NA	NA	TRBJ2-1	CASSQGEHEQFF	TGCGCCAGCAGCCAGGGGGAGCATGAGCAGTTCTTC
TRBV14	NA	NA	TRBJ2-3	CASSQQQGSTDTQYF	TGTGCCAGCAGCCAACAACAGGGTAGCACAGATACGCAGTATTTT
TRBV2	NA	NA	TRBJ2-5	CASSEAKETQYF	TGTGCCAGCAGTGAAGCGAAAGAGACCCAGTACTTC
TRBV20-1	NA	NA	TRBJ2-1	CSARVSSSVGYNEQFF	TGCAGTGCTAGAGTGTCTAGCTCTGTAGGGTACAATGAGCAGTTCTTC
TRBV7-2	few	NA	TRBJ2-5	CASSSSIGTQYF	TGTGCCAGCAGCTCGTCAATTGGGACCCAGTACTTC
TRBV19	NA	TRBD1	TRBJ1-1	CASSIGRQGLSTEAFF	TGTGCCAGTAGTATAGGTCGACAGGGGTTGTCCACTGAAGCTTTCTTT
TRBV5-1	NA	NA	TRBJ2-1	CASRKGTSSYNEQFF	TGCGCCAGCAGAAAGGGGACCAGCTCCTACAATGAGCAGTTCTTC
TRBV5-4	NA	NA	TRBJ1-6	CASSLPAVENSPLHF	TGTGCCAGCAGCTTGCCAGCGGTGGAAAATTCACCCCTCCACTTT
TRBV10-3	few	TRBD1	TRBJ1-1	CAINPDRGFNEAFF	TGTGCCATCAACCCGGACAGGGGATTTAATGAAGCTTTCTTT
TRBV2	once	NA	TRBJ1-2	CASSEAQEIGGYTF	TGTGCCAGCAGTGAAGCACAGGAGATCGGTGGCTACACCTTC
TRBV5-6	NA	TRBD1	TRBJ2-7	CASNRRRTGAYEQYF	TGTGCCAGCAATCGTAGGCGGACAGGGGCCTACGAGCAGTACTTC
TRBV3-1	NA	NA	TRBJ1-1	CASSQEFGQLGAHTEAFF	TGTGCCAGCAGCCAAGAGTTTGGGCAATTAGGGGCCCACACTGAAGCTTTCTTT
TRBV19	NA	NA	TRBJ1-4	CASSILGGANEKLFF	TGTGCCAGTAGTATTCTAGGGGGAGCTAATGAAAAACTGTTTTTT
TRBV20-1	NA	TRBD1	TRBJ2-7	CSATRQGAYEQYF	TGCAGTGCTACCCGACAGGGGGCTTACGAGCAGTACTTC
TRBV20-1	few	NA	TRBJ2-2	CSASEAGELFF	TGCAGTGCTAGTGAGGCCGGGGAGCTGTTTTTT
TRBV2	few	TRBD2	TRBJ2-1	CASKEREDHNEQFF	TGTGCCAGCAAGGAGCGGGAGGACCACAATGAGCAGTTCTTC
TRBV28	few	NA	TRBJ1-2	CASSLLRSGGYTF	TGTGCCAGCAGTTTACTCCGGTCGGGTGGCTACACCTTC
TRBV19	few	NA	TRBJ1-2	CASSILQVSNYGYTF	TGTGCCAGTAGTATACTACAGGTTTCTAACTATGGCTACACCTTC
TRBV6-2/TRBV6-3	NA	TRBD2	TRBJ2-2	CASRPPTPGLGSGELFF	TGTGCCAGCAGACCCCCTACGCCGGGACTAGGTTCTGGGGAGCTGTTTTTT
TRBV15	NA	NA	TRBJ2-7	CATSRVVGSYEQYF	TGTGCCACCAGCAGAGTGGTGGGTTCCTACGAGCAGTACTTC
TRBV7-4	NA	NA	TRBJ2-6	CASSPSRGRSSGANVLTF	TGTGCCAGCAGCCCCTCAAGGGGAAGATCCTCTGGGGCCAACGTCCTGACTTTC
TRBV5-4	few	NA	TRBJ1-2	CASSSGRDGYTF	TGTGCCAGCAGCTCGGGGAGGGATGGCTACACCTTC
TRBV12-3/TRBV12-4	few	TRBD2	TRBJ2-7	CASSRTTSPDEQYF	TGTGCCAGCAGCCGGACGACTAGCCCCGACGAGCAGTACTTC
TRBV2	NA	NA	TRBJ1-5	CASSEQGGDQPQHF	TGTGCCAGCAGTGAACAGGGCGGTGATCAGCCCCAGCATTTT
TRBV10-3	NA	NA	TRBJ2-1	CAISEPNRPNEQFF	TGTGCCATCAGTGAGCCGAACAGGCCAAATGAGCAGTTCTTC
TRBV4-1	NA	NA	TRBJ1-4	CASRGADEKLFF	TGCGCCAGCCGAGGGGCAGATGAAAAACTGTTTTTT
TRBV7-2	NA	TRBD1	TRBJ2-5	CASSLVGTGGQETQYF	TGTGCCAGCAGCTTAGTCGGGACAGGGGGCCAAGAGACCCAGTACTTC
TRBV7-2	many	NA	TRBJ2-7	CASSLIGMNYEQYF	TGTGCCAGCAGCTTGATAGGCATGAACTACGAGCAGTACTTC
TRBV20-1	NA	NA	TRBJ2-2	CSASWIQDTGELFF	TGCAGTGCTAGTTGGATTCAGGACACCGGGGAGCTGTTTTTT
TRBV19	NA	NA	TRBJ2-4	CASSYDPRTSSPHPLAKNIQYF	TGTGCCAGTAGTTATGACCCTCGGACATCTTCACCCCATCCATTGGCCAAAAACATTCAGTACTTC
TRBV3-1	NA	TRBD1	TRBJ1-5	CASSQEQGLGQPQHF	TGTGCCAGCAGCCAAGAACAGGGGCTGGGTCAGCCCCAGCATTTT
TRBV7-2	many	NA	TRBJ1-2	CASPDSLYSNYGYTF	TGTGCCAGCCCAGACAGTCTGTACTCTAACTATGGCTACACCTTC
TRBV2	NA	NA	TRBJ2-3	CASRRQEPSTDTQYF	TGTGCCAGCAGACGACAGGAGCCTAGCACAGATACGCAGTATTTT
TRBV19	NA	NA	TRBJ1-2	CASSIGRTVAGYTF	TGTGCCAGTAGTATAGGGAGGACTGTAGCCGGCTACACCTTC
TRBV3-1	NA	TRBD1	TRBJ1-1	CASSPRRDRGAEAFF	TGTGCCAGCAGCCCCCGACGAGACAGGGGAGCTGAAGCTTTCTTT
TRBV6-5	NA	NA	TRBJ1-5	CASSERWGQPQHF	TGTGCCAGCAGTGAACGGTGGGGTCAGCCCCAGCATTTT
TRBV6-2/TRBV6-3	NA	TRBD1	TRBJ1-3	CASTHAGTGAGNTIYF	TGTGCCAGCACCCACGCCGGGACAGGGGCTGGAAACACCATATATTTT
TRBV4-1	NA	TRBD1	TRBJ2-4	CASSLLQGAKNIQYF	TGCGCCAGCAGCCTGCTACAGGGGGCCAAAAACATTCAGTACTTC
TRBV7-9	few	NA	TRBJ1-1	CASSLSRSPEAFF	TGTGCCAGCAGCTTATCCCGGTCACCTGAAGCTTTCTTT
TRBV6-1	NA	NA	TRBJ2-1	CASTPYGAAGNEQFF	TGTGCCAGCACCCCGTACGGAGCCGCGGGCAATGAGCAGTTCTTC